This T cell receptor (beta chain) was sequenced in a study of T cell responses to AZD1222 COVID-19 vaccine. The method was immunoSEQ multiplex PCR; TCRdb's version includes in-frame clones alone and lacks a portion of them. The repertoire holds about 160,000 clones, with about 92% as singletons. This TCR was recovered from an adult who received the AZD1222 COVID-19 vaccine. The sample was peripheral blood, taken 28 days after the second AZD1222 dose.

This CDR3 reads CASSVRQGLPGNEQFF. Here the CDR3 DNA reads TGTGCCAGCAGCGTCCGACAGGGACTCCCAGGAAATGAGCAGTTCTTC. The rearrangement uses TRBV9 and TRBJ2-1; weak D call: TRBD1 (7 bases). Germline CDR1 reads SGDLS; CDR2 reads YYNGEE. The CDR3 consists of 16 residues. V dropped 2 bases and J dropped 7 bases, with 19 bases sitting between them.